This is a list of T cell receptor beta chains from one sample in a study of T cells after yellow fever vaccination. A single record per CDR3 protein comes from TCRdb applying MiXCR to the 5' RACE reads. The sample includes 300,000 to 400,000 distinct CDR3 sequences, approximately 9% of them seen just once. Sequences were derived from PBMCs, sampled on the day of the first yellow fever vaccination. The receptors derive from a man aged 18 to 30 who received the YFV17D yellow fever vaccine. Each CDR3 is given with its conserved first and last residue. The order of the fields is D gene, V gene, clone size, J gene, CDR3 DNA, CDR3 protein. D genes are given only for firm matches. Not all rows give a size; the values are once, few, many and, for expanded clones, a class.

>.|TRBV4-1|few|TRBJ2-7
TGCGCCAGCAGCCACCCCGCGGACCGATCCTACGAGCAGTACTTC
CASSHPADRSYEQYF
>.|TRBV27|.|TRBJ1-1
TGTGCCAGCAGCCTTCTTGGTGGAGGGATGAACACTGAAGCTTTCTTT
CASSLLGGGMNTEAFF
>.|TRBV12-3/TRBV12-4|few|TRBJ2-3
TGTGCCAGCAGGTTAGGGGATTGGGGCACAGATACGCAGTATTTT
CASRLGDWGTDTQYF
>TRBD1|TRBV10-1|few|TRBJ1-1
TGCGCCAGCAGCCCCGGTGGACAGGTAACTGAAGCTTTCTTT
CASSPGGQVTEAFF
>.|TRBV7-3|once|TRBJ2-7
TGTGCCAGCAGCTCAGTAGAGGGCCCTGTGGGGGAGCAGTACTTC
CASSSVEGPVGEQYF
>.|TRBV7-2|.|TRBJ2-1
TGTGCCAGCAGCCGAACCCGTCTCGCCGTTAACAATGAGCAGTTCTTC
CASSRTRLAVNNEQFF
>.|TRBV29-1|.|TRBJ2-2
TGCAGCGTTGGGTCTCTAAACACCGGGGAGCTGTTTTTT
CSVGSLNTGELFF
>TRBD2|TRBV7-8|few|TRBJ2-1
TGTGCCAGCAGTTTACTCCAGCGGGGGACCTACAATGAGCAGTTCTTC
CASSLLQRGTYNEQFF
>.|TRBV10-3|few|TRBJ2-3
TGTGCCATCCAACAGGTTTGGGACACAGATACGCAGTATTTT
CAIQQVWDTDTQYF
>.|TRBV5-1|.|TRBJ1-1
TGCGCCAGCTCTGTGGGGGGGGGCCCGAACACTGAAGCTTTCTTT
CASSVGGGPNTEAFF
>TRBD2|TRBV4-1|.|TRBJ2-5
TGCGCCAGCAGCCAACGCGTCCCCCAAGGTCGAGCTAGCGGGGGAAAAGAGACCCAGTACTTC
CASSQRVPQGRASGGKETQYF
>.|TRBV7-9|many|TRBJ1-6
TGTGCCAGCAGCTTTATGGTGTCGAATTCACCCCTCCACTTT
CASSFMVSNSPLHF
>.|TRBV7-2|.|TRBJ2-1
TGTGCCAGCAGCGAGGTGGCGGGGACAGCCTACAATGAGCAGTTCTTC
CASSEVAGTAYNEQFF
>.|TRBV5-1|.|TRBJ2-2
TGCGCCAGCAGCGTGTTGGGCAGAAACACCGGGGAGCTGTTTTTT
CASSVLGRNTGELFF
>.|TRBV4-1|.|TRBJ2-5
TGCGCCAGCAGCCAAGGCCCGGGACATGGAGAGACCCAGTACTTC
CASSQGPGHGETQYF
>.|TRBV18|few|TRBJ1-6
TGTGCCAGCTCACTTCTCCATACTAATTCACCCCTCCACTTT
CASSLLHTNSPLHF
>.|TRBV20-1|few|TRBJ2-5
TGCAGTGCAGTAGCGATTATTGAACCAGAGACCCAGTACTTC
CSAVAIIEPETQYF
>TRBD1|TRBV20-1|few|TRBJ2-2
TGCAGTGCCAAAGGGACAGCCCGAGGGAGCGGGGAGCTGTTTTTT
CSAKGTARGSGELFF
>.|TRBV10-1|many|TRBJ2-3
TGCGCCAGCAGTGAGTGGGCAGGACCGGAGGGAGATACGCAGTATTTT
CASSEWAGPEGDTQYF
>.|TRBV6-5|.|TRBJ1-2
TGTGCCAGCCAGGGCGATAACTATGGCTACACCTTC
CASQGDNYGYTF
>TRBD2|TRBV4-2|many|TRBJ2-7
TGTGCCAGCAGCCAGAGCGGGGGGCCCTACGAGCAGTACTTC
CASSQSGGPYEQYF
>TRBD1|TRBV12-3/TRBV12-4|.|TRBJ2-7
TGTGCCAGCAGTTTTGGACAGGGAGGCGACGAGCTGTACTTC
CASSFGQGGDELYF
>.|TRBV6-2/TRBV6-3|many|TRBJ1-1
TGTGCCAGCAGCCCCGCTCTACGAACGACTTTCTTT
CASSPALRTTFF
>.|TRBV4-3|few|TRBJ2-1
TGCGCCAGCAGCCAACTGTGGACTGGATTCAATGAGCAGTTCTTC
CASSQLWTGFNEQFF
>.|TRBV7-2|few|TRBJ1-1
TGTGCCAGCAGCGACTACGGGGCTGAAGCTTTCTTT
CASSDYGAEAFF
>.|TRBV7-8|few|TRBJ2-3
TGTGCCAGCAGCCCTCCCGGAGGGCACAGCACAGATACGCAGTATTTT
CASSPPGGHSTDTQYF
>TRBD2|TRBV24-1|many|TRBJ2-1
TGTGCCACCAGTGACGCGGGGGGGCCCTACAATGAGCAGTTCTTC
CATSDAGGPYNEQFF
>.|TRBV5-1|few|TRBJ2-3
TGCGCCAGCAGCCCACCTCTAGTAACCACAGATACGCAGTATTTT
CASSPPLVTTDTQYF
>TRBD1|TRBV19|few|TRBJ2-5
TGTGCCAGTAGTATGGAAGGGTGGGCAGGGGGTGAGGAGACCCAGTACTTC
CASSMEGWAGGEETQYF